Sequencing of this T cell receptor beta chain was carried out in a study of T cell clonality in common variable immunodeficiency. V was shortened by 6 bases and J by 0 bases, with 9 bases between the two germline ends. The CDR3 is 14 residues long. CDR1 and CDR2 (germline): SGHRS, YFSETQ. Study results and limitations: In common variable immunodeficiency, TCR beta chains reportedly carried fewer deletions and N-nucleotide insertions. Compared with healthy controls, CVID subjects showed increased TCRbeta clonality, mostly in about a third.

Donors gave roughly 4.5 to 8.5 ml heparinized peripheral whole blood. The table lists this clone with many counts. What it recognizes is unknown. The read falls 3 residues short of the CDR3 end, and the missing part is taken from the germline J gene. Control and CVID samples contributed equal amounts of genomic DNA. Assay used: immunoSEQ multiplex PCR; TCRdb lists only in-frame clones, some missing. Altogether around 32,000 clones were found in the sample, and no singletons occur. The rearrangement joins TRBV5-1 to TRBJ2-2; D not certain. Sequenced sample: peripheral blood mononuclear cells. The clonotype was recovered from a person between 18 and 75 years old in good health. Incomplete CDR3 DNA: TGCGCCAGCAATTATATCGCGAACACCGGGGAG. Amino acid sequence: CASNYIANTGE. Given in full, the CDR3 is CASNYIANTGELFF.